The subject of this entry is one T cell receptor (beta chain). This clonotype has ten or more counts. This clone's antigen is unknown. Nothing much larger sits one base from this clone, and base qualities are not available. This sample stems from a study of tumor-infiltrating lymphocytes in oesophageal squamous cell carcinoma listed by TCRdb under 2016. Library method: PCR. TCRdb records Illumina HiSeq 2000 as the sequencer. The public reads were run again by TCRdb, first through fastp at Q25 and then through MiXCR, and only productive beta chains were kept. Rows are unified per CDR3 protein, each entry keeping the most common DNA and genes. Across this sample there are about 16,000 distinct CDR3 sequences, with 44% seen only once. Clones ranked in the top ten supply about 38% of the sample. V is clipped by 4 bases and J by 0 bases, and the sequence between their germline boundaries is 13 bases long. Reading the germline V gene (reference sequence) gives CDR1 DFQATT and CDR2 SNEGSKA. From its cysteine to its phenylalanine, the CDR3 spans 15 amino acids. Kept here is only the CDR3 DNA, which spans 45 bases and is read in frame from base 1.

This TCR derives from a female donor with esophageal squamous cell carcinoma. The sample comprised blood. In this chain, TRBV20-1 is recombined with TRBJ2-1, with no confident D gene call. The nucleotide sequence is given as TGCAGTGCTAATCTAGGCGAGAGCTCCTACAATGAGCAGTTCTTC. Its translation is CSANLGESSYNEQFF.